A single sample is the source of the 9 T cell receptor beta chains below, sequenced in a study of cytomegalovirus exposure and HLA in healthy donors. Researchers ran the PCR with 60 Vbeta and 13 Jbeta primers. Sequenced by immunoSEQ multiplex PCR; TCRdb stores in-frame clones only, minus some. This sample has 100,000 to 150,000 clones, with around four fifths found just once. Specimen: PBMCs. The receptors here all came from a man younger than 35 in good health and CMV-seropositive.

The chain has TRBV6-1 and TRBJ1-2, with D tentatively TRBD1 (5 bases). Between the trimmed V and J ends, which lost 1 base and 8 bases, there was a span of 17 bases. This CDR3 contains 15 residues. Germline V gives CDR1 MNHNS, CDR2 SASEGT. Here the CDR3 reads CASSEDQGAGGGYTF. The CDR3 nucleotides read TGTGCCAGCAGTGAAGACCAGGGAGCGGGTGGGGGCTACACCTTC.

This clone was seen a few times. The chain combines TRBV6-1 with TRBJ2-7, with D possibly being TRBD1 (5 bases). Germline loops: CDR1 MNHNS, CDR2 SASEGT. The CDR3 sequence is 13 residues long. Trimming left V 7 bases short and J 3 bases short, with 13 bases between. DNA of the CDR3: TGTGCCAGCACCCAGGGATTCTACTACGAGCAGTACTTC. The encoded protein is CASTQGFYYEQYF.

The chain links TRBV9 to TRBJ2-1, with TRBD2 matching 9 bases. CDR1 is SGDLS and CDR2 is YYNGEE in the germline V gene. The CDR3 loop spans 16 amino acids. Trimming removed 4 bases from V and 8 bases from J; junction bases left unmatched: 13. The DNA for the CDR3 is TGTGCCAGCAGCCTACCGGCGGGGGGGCCTATCGATGAGCAGTTCTTC. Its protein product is CASSLPAGGPIDEQFF.

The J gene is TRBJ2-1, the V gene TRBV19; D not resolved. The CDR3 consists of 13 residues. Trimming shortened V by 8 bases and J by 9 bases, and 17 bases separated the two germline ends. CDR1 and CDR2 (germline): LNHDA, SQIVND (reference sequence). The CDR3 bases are TGTGCCAGTCGAGACCTCACCTCGGGTGAGCAGTTCTTC. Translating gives CASRDLTSGEQFF. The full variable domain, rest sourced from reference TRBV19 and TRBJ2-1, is DGGITQSPKYLFRKEGQNVTLSCEQNLNHDAMYWYRQDPGQGLRLIYYSQIVNDFQKGDIAEGYSVSREKKESFPLTVTSAQKNPTAFYLCASRDLTSGEQFFGPGTRLTVL.

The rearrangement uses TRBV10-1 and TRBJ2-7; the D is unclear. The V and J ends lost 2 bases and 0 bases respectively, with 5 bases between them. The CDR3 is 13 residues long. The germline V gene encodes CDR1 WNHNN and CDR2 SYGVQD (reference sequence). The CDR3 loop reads CASSEGGSYEQYF. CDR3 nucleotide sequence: TGCGCCAGCAGTGAGGGCGGCTCCTACGAGCAGTACTTC.

In nucleotides, the CDR3 is TGCGCCAGCAGCAACGGACAGGGGTGGAGCACAGATACGCAGTATTTT. It is translated as CASSNGQGWSTDTQYF. The V call is TRBV5-1, the J call TRBJ2-3; 9 nucleotides agree with TRBD1. With 4 bases clipped from V and 0 bases from J, the junction kept 6 bases outside the gene matches. The CDR3 length is 16 residues. Germline values: CDR1 SGHRS, CDR2 YFSETQ.

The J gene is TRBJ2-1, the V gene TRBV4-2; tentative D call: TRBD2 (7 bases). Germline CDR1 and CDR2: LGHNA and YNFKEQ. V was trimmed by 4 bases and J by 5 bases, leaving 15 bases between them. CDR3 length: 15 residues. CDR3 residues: CASSLPLGGDNEQFF. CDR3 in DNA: TGTGCCAGCAGCCTCCCCCTAGGGGGGGACAATGAGCAGTTCTTC.

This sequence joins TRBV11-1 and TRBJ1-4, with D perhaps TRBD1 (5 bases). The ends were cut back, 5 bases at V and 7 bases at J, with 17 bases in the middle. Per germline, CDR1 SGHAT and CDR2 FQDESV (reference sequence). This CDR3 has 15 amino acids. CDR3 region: CASSNPTAPGEKLFF. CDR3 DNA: TGTGCCAGCAGCAACCCGACAGCGCCTGGTGAAAAACTGTTTTTT.

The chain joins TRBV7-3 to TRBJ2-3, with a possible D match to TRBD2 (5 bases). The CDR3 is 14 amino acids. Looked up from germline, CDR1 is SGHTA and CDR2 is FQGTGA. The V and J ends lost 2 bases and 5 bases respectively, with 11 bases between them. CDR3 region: CASSLSGDEDTQYF. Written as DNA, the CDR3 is TGTGCCAGCAGCTTATCCGGGGATGAAGATACGCAGTATTTT.